This T cell receptor (beta chain) was documented in a study of T cells in Graves' hyperthyroidism and ophthalmopathy. General study findings and limits: Blood samples included most of the expanded thyroid clonotypes exceeding 0.001.

Amplification yielded TCR beta CDR3 regions, with RNA transcripts as the source. Using the HTBI primer set, a first-round RT-PCR was run on the TCR CDR3. TCRdb reanalysed the multiplex PCR reads using MiXCR and keeps one entry per CDR3 protein. The sample records roughly 700,000 distinct CDR3 sequences, less than 15% being singletons. Germline V gene lookup returns CDR1 LNHDA and CDR2 SQIVND (reference sequence). V lost 3 bases and J 0 bases, leaving 9 bases between the germline ends. This CDR3 region has 15 residues. This clonotype has more than one count but fewer than ten. Its specificity is unknown. Exclusion criteria comprised uncontrolled infection, other autoimmune disease, pregnancy or lactation. A roughly 10 ml volume of fresh peripheral blood provided the PBMCs.

Sequenced material: blood. The chain employs TRBV19 and TRBJ1-3; D call uncertain. This clonotype was sampled from a young woman with Graves' hyperthyroidism. CDR3 residues: CASSIALTSGNTIYF. In nucleotides, the CDR3 is TGTGCCAGTAGTATTGCCCTTACCTCTGGAAACACCATATATTTT.